This T cell receptor beta chain was retrieved from a study of response to subunit inactivated influenza vaccine. TCRdb re-analysed the RT-PCR reads in MiXCR, keeping a single row per CDR3 protein. The sample has about 650,000 distinct CDR3 sequences; 12% to 15% are singletons. Regarding this clonotype: Its antigen is not identified.

Study-wide findings and caveats: Authors suggested each seasonal flu vaccination may recruit only limited numbers of new T cells.

Trimming removed 3 bases from V and 8 bases from J; junction bases left unmatched: 9. Germline V gene sequence: CDR1 SGHRS, CDR2 YFSETQ. This CDR3 is built from 15 residues. Here the sequenced sample was PBMCs from blood, taken about 14 days before vaccination. This sequence originates from a man in his forties or fifties who received an inactivated influenza vaccine. The chain joins TRBV5-1 to TRBJ2-1; 9 bases agree with TRBD2. The CDR3 bases are TGCGCCAGCAGCTCGACTAGCGGAGGGGGGGATGAGCAGTTCTTC. Its protein product is CASSSTSGGGDEQFF.